A selection of T cell receptor beta chains follows, all from one sample in a study of blood T cell repertoires in COVID-19. Assay: immunoSEQ multiplex PCR; the TCRdb copy retains only in-frame clones and omits some. Here the sample spans 150,000 to 200,000 clones, around 83% being singletons. The sequenced material came from peripheral blood. These TCRs come from a man between 18 and 29 years old with acute or convalescent COVID-19. Each CDR3 is given with its conserved first and last residue. The D gene is left open where the match is weak. Clone size is shown for a subset of rows, as once, few, many or a class of expanded clone.

j_call clone_size v_call d_call cdr3_length cdr3_aa cdr3_nt
TRBJ1-2 once TRBV23-1 TRBD1 15 CASPLYVQGKYGYTF TGCGCCAGCCCCCTCTACGTACAGGGGAAATATGGCTACACCTTC
TRBJ1-4 . TRBV19 TRBD1 12 CATGTGGEKLFF TGTGCAACCGGGACAGGGGGTGAAAAACTGTTTTTT
TRBJ1-3 . TRBV6-1 . 15 CASSESYGPGNTIYF TGTGCCAGCAGTGAATCGTATGGGCCTGGAAACACCATATATTTT
TRBJ2-2 . TRBV6-1 . 14 CASSEGAISGELFF TGTGCCAGCAGTGAAGGGGCGATATCCGGGGAGCTGTTTTTT
TRBJ2-3 . TRBV2 . 13 CASSEAYVDTQYF TGTGCCAGCAGTGAAGCTTATGTCGATACGCAGTATTTT
TRBJ2-4 . TRBV19 . 12 CASSIDRNIQYF TGTGCCAGTAGTATCGACAGAAACATTCAGTACTTC
TRBJ2-7 . TRBV5-5 TRBD1 13 CASSATGGYEQYF TGTGCCAGCAGCGCGACAGGGGGCTACGAGCAGTACTTC
TRBJ1-3 once TRBV5-1 . 14 CASSSRDLGGTIYF TGCGCCAGCAGCTCCCGGGACTTAGGTGGCACCATATATTTT
TRBJ2-3 . TRBV2 TRBD1 14 CASSRTGGTDTQYF TGTGCCAGCAGCAGGACAGGGGGCACAGATACGCAGTATTTT
TRBJ1-1 . TRBV2 TRBD1 13 CASRETGVTEAFF TGTGCCAGCAGGGAGACAGGGGTAACTGAAGCTTTCTTT
TRBJ1-2 . TRBV3-1/TRBV3-2 . 14 CASSQDTRVGGYTF TGTGCCAGCAGCCAAGACACCAGGGTGGGTGGCTACACCTTC
TRBJ2-5 . TRBV4-1 TRBD2 13 CASSSGGVETQYF TGCGCCAGCAGCAGCGGGGGCGTTGAGACCCAGTACTTC
TRBJ2-2 . TRBV11-3 . 13 CASRSRETGELFF TGTGCCAGCAGGTCCAGGGAAACCGGGGAGCTGTTTTTT